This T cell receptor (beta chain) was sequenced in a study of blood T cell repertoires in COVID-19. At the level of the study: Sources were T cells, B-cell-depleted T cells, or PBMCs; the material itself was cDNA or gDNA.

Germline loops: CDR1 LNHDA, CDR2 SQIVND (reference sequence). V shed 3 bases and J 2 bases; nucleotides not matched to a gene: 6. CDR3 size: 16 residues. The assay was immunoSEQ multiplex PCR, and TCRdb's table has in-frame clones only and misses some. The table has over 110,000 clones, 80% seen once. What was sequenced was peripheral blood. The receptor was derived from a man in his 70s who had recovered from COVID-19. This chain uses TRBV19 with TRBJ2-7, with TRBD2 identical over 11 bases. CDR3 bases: TGTGCCAGTAGTATGCCTACTAGCGGGAGACCCTACGAGCAGTACTTC. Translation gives CASSMPTSGRPYEQYF.